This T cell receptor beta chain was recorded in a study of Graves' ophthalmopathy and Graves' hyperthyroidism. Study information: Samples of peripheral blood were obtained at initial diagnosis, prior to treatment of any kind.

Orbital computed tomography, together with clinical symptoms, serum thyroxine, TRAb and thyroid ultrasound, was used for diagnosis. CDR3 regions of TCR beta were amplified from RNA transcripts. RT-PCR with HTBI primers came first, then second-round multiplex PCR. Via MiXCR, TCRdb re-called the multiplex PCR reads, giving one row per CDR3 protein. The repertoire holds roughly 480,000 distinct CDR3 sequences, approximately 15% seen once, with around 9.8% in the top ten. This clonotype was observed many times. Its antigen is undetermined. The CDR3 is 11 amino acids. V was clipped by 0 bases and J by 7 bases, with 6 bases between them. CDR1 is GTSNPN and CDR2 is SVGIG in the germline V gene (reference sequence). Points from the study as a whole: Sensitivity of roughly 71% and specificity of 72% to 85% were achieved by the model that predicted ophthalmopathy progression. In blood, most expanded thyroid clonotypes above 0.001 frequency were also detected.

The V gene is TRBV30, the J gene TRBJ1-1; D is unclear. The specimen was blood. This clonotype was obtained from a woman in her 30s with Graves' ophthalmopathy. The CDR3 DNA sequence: TGTGCCTGGAGTGTTCGGCTTGAAGCTTTCTTT. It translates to CAWSVRLEAFF. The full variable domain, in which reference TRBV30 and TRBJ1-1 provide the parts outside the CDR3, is SQTIHQWPATLVQPVGSPLSLECTVEGTSNPNLYWYRQAAGRGLQLLFYSVGIGQISSEVPQNLSASRPQDRQFILSSKKLLLSDSGFYLCAWSVRLEAFFGQGTRLTVV.